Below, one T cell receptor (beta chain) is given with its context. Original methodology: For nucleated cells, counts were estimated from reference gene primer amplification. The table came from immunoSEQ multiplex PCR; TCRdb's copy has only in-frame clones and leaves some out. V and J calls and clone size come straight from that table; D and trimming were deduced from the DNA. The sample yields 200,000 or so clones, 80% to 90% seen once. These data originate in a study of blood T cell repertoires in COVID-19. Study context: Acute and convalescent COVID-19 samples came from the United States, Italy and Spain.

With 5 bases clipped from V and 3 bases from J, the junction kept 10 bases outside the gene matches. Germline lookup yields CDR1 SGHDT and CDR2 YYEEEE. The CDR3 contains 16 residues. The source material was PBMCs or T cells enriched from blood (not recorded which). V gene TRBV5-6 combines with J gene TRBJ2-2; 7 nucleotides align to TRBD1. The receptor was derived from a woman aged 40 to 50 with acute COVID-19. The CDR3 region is CASSSYRGPDTGELFF. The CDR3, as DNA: TGTGCCAGCAGTTCCTACAGGGGTCCGGACACCGGGGAGCTGTTTTTT.